This is a list of T cell receptor beta chains from one sample in a study of blood T cell repertoires in COVID-19. The protocol was immunoSEQ multiplex PCR, while the TCRdb copy is restricted to in-frame clones and leaves out a portion. The sample comprises about 400,000 clones, roughly 87% of which are singletons, and 2% to 2.5% rests with the top ten. The sequenced sample consisted of PBMCs or T cells enriched from blood (not recorded which). These receptors came from a woman aged 40 to 50 with acute COVID-19. Both conserved end residues are part of each CDR3. A D gene is named only where the DNA matches it firmly. Expanded clones get a size class; other rows say once, few or many, or leave the size out.

abundance,d_gene,j_gene,v_gene,CDR3nt,CDR3aa
NA,NA,TRBJ1-2,TRBV30,TGTGCCTGGAGTGTGGGCAGGCTCTATGGCTACACCTTC,CAWSVGRLYGYTF
NA,NA,TRBJ2-7,TRBV18,TGTGCCAGCTCACCATGGGCTCCCTACGAGCAGTACTTC,CASSPWAPYEQYF
NA,TRBD1,TRBJ1-1,TRBV2,TGTGCCAGCAGTAACAGGGGTCGGGGGACTGAAGCTTTCTTT,CASSNRGRGTEAFF
once,NA,TRBJ2-2,TRBV14,TGTGCCAGCAGCCAAGTGAGGGGGGGAGTACTGAACACCGGGGAGCTGTTTTTT,CASSQVRGGVLNTGELFF
NA,NA,TRBJ1-2,TRBV21-1,NA,CASSKVWAGGSYGYTF
few,NA,TRBJ1-1,TRBV4-1,TGCGCCAGCAGCCAAGATGGCAGGAACACTGAAGCTTTCTTT,CASSQDGRNTEAFF
NA,NA,TRBJ2-7,TRBV19,TGTGCCAGTAGTATAGTCCCAGGGGAGGAGCAGTACTTC,CASSIVPGEEQYF
NA,TRBD1,TRBJ1-4,TRBV15,TGTGCCACCAGCAGAGGGGACAGGGGAGTAGAAAAACTGTTTTTT,CATSRGDRGVEKLFF
NA,TRBD1,TRBJ1-4,TRBV7-9,TGTGCCAGCAGCTCGGACAGGGGGAGGTTTAGTTGGGATGAAAAACTGTTTTTT,CASSSDRGRFSWDEKLFF
NA,TRBD1,TRBJ1-4,TRBV7-9,TGTGCCAGCAGCTCGACAGGGGTAGTCCAGAAACTGTTTTTT,CASSSTGVVQKLFF
NA,NA,TRBJ1-6,TRBV7-9,TGTGCCAGCAGCTACCTGGGACATCCTCTCCACTTT,CASSYLGHPLHF
NA,TRBD2,TRBJ2-1,TRBV25-1,TGTGCCAGCAGTAGTGGCTCGGGGGGCAATGAGCAGTTCTTC,CASSSGSGGNEQFF
NA,TRBD1,TRBJ1-2,TRBV18,TGTGCCAGCTCTGGGACAGGGGGCGTCCTAGCTAACTATGGCTACACCTTC,CASSGTGGVLANYGYTF
NA,NA,TRBJ1-6,TRBV27,TGTGCCAGCAGTTTATCGACAGTCTCCTATAATTCACCCCTCCACTTT,CASSLSTVSYNSPLHF
NA,TRBD2,TRBJ2-2,TRBV4-2,TGTGCCAGCAGCCTCAGTAAAGGCCCTAGCGGAAACACCGGGGAGCTGTTTTTT,CASSLSKGPSGNTGELFF
NA,TRBD1,TRBJ2-7,TRBV6-7,TGTGCCAGCAGTTTGGGACAGGGGTACCCCTACGAGCAGTACTTC,CASSLGQGYPYEQYF
NA,NA,TRBJ2-7,TRBV7-9,TGTGCCAGCAGCTCCCTCCGGGACACCTTCGAGCAGTACTTC,CASSSLRDTFEQYF
NA,NA,TRBJ2-7,TRBV12-2,TGTGCAAGTCGCTTAATATCAACAGGGCTGGAGGATCTGGCCTCAATTCCCTACGAGCAGTACTTC,CASRLISTGLEDLASIPYEQYF
NA,NA,TRBJ1-2,TRBV5-1,TGCGCCAGCAGCTTGGATTTCCGGGGGATGGGCGATGGCTACACCTTC,CASSLDFRGMGDGYTF
NA,TRBD1,TRBJ1-1,TRBV2,TGTGCCAGCAGCGGTAGTCGACAGGGGAGTACTGAAGCTTTCTTT,CASSGSRQGSTEAFF
NA,TRBD1,TRBJ1-1,TRBV6-7,TGTGCCAGCAGTTACACCCCGGGGGTACAGGGGGTGGTGAACACTGAAGCTTTCTTT,CASSYTPGVQGVVNTEAFF
NA,TRBD1,TRBJ1-2,TRBV6-5,TGTGCCAGCAGGCCGACAGGGTACTTTGGCTACACCTTC,CASRPTGYFGYTF
NA,NA,TRBJ1-2,TRBV7-9,TGTGCCAGCAGCTTACCAGGCTATGGCTACACCTTC,CASSLPGYGYTF
NA,TRBD2,TRBJ2-7,TRBV29-1,TGCAGCGTTAGGACTAGCCTCACTATTTACGAGCAGTACTTC,CSVRTSLTIYEQYF
NA,TRBD1,TRBJ1-5,TRBV19,TGTGCCAGTAGTATCGGAACAGGGGGGAATCAGCCCCAGCATTTT,CASSIGTGGNQPQHF
NA,NA,TRBJ1-4,TRBV4-1,TGCGCCAGCAGCCAAGATTCCCCTGAGGCTAATGAAAAACTGTTTTTT,CASSQDSPEANEKLFF
NA,NA,TRBJ2-5,TRBV27,TGTGCCAGCAGTCCTCGACAGGTCCTCCAAGAGACCCAGTACTTC,CASSPRQVLQETQYF
NA,NA,TRBJ1-2,TRBV19,TGTGCCAGTAGTATAAGGTATCGGGGTTCGGAGCCTGGCTACACCTTC,CASSIRYRGSEPGYTF
NA,TRBD1,TRBJ2-4,TRBV7-2,TGTGCCAGCAGCATGGACAGGCAAAGAAACATTCAGTACTTC,CASSMDRQRNIQYF
NA,NA,TRBJ1-4,TRBV6-2/TRBV6-3,TGTGCCAGCAGTTTCCCGGCGGAGTCCGCAACTAATGAAAAACTGTTTTTT,CASSFPAESATNEKLFF
NA,NA,TRBJ2-6,TRBV2,TGTGCCAGCAGTGAGGGACACTCTGGGGCCAACGTCCTGACTTTC,CASSEGHSGANVLTF
NA,TRBD1,TRBJ2-5,TRBV7-9,TGTGCCAGCAGCTTATACAGGGGTCTTGAGACCCAGTACTTC,CASSLYRGLETQYF
NA,TRBD1,TRBJ2-5,TRBV7-9,TGTGCCAGCGGGGCCACAGGGGCAGAGACCCAGTACTTC,CASGATGAETQYF
NA,TRBD2,TRBJ2-3,TRBV6-2/TRBV6-3,TGTGCCAGCAGTTCACGACTAGCGGGAATGAGCACAGATACGCAGTATTTT,CASSSRLAGMSTDTQYF
NA,TRBD1,TRBJ1-5,TRBV3-1/TRBV3-2,TGTGCCAGCAGCCAGCCGATTTGGACAGGGAGAGCCAATCAGCCCCAGCATTTT,CASSQPIWTGRANQPQHF
NA,NA,TRBJ1-2,TRBV10-3,TGTGCCATCAGTCCGGGACATAACTATGGCTACACCTTC,CAISPGHNYGYTF
NA,NA,TRBJ2-2,TRBV11-3,TGTGCCAGCAGCTTACAACAGGCGAACACCGGGGAGCTGTTTTTT,CASSLQQANTGELFF
NA,NA,TRBJ2-7,TRBV4-1,TGCGCCAGCAGCCAAGCGCCGCAGGGGACGTACGAGCAGTACTTC,CASSQAPQGTYEQYF
NA,NA,TRBJ1-6,TRBV7-9,TGTGCCAGCAGCTCAGGTCACCGGCAGGCTTATTCACCCCTCCACTTT,CASSSGHRQAYSPLHF
few,NA,TRBJ2-7,TRBV7-7,TGTGCCAGCAGCCGGGAAAGATCCTACGAGCAGTACTTC,CASSRERSYEQYF
NA,NA,TRBJ2-3,TRBV19,TGTGCCAGTAGGCAGGCCCCTAGCACAGATACGCAGTATTTT,CASRQAPSTDTQYF
NA,NA,TRBJ1-1,TRBV10-3,TGTGCCATCAGTGAGAGTTTTATAGGGGGTGAAGTGAACACTGAAGCTTTCTTT,CAISESFIGGEVNTEAFF
NA,NA,TRBJ1-1,TRBV19,TGTGCCAGTAGCTCAGCCAGGGCTTCTACGACTCGAGCTTTCTTT,CASSSARASTTRAFF
once,NA,TRBJ2-7,TRBV5-5,TGTGCCAGCAGCCCGGACAGTCCTTACGAGCAGTACTTC,CASSPDSPYEQYF
NA,NA,TRBJ1-5,TRBV9,TGTGCCAGCAGCGCGGAGGGTTACCAGCCCCAGCATTTT,CASSAEGYQPQHF
NA,NA,TRBJ1-5,TRBV7-8,TGTGCCAGCGGTACCCGGGGAGTGGCAAATCAGCCCCAGCATTTT,CASGTRGVANQPQHF
NA,TRBD1,TRBJ2-7,TRBV25-1,TGTGCCAGCAGTGAAGACAGGGACTACGAGCAGTACTTC,CASSEDRDYEQYF
NA,NA,TRBJ2-1,TRBV5-4,TGTGCCAGCATCCCGGCTCCAGGGGATTACAATGAGCAGTTCTTC,CASIPAPGDYNEQFF
once,TRBD2,TRBJ2-5,TRBV30,TGTGCCTGGAGCCCCCTCGGCGCGGGAGGGGAGACCCAGTACTTC,CAWSPLGAGGETQYF
NA,NA,TRBJ1-5,TRBV5-6,TGTGCCAGCAGCTTGTCAGGGGACAAGTACCTCAATCAGCCCCAGCATTTT,CASSLSGDKYLNQPQHF